Presented here are 21 T cell receptor beta chains from one specimen sequenced in a study of cytomegalovirus exposure and HLA in healthy donors. Primers: 60 Vbeta forward and 13 Jbeta reverse. Sequenced by immunoSEQ multiplex PCR; TCRdb stores in-frame clones only, minus some. Of around 90,000 clones listed, roughly 86% are singletons. Sequenced material: PBMCs. Receptors were obtained from a man aged 25-40 years in good health and CMV-seropositive.

The chain has TRBV5-1 and TRBJ2-5, with TRBD2 identical over 7 bases. The CDR3 covers 16 residues. After removal of 3 bases from V and 1 base from J, the junction contained 9 bases not matched to a gene. Per germline, CDR1 SGHRS and CDR2 YFSETQ. The CDR3 sequence is CASSSGGGFSQETQYF. The CDR3, as DNA: TGCGCCAGCAGCTCTGGGGGGGGATTTAGCCAAGAGACCCAGTACTTC.

V and J are TRBV27 and TRBJ2-1, with TRBD2 matching over 7 bases. The CDR3 consists of 15 residues. Germline CDR1 reads MNHEY; CDR2 reads SMNVEV (reference sequence). V was clipped by 2 bases and J by 2 bases; unmatched bases: 3. CDR3 DNA sequence: TGTGCCAGCAGTTTAGGGCTAGCGGCCTACAATGAGCAGTTCTTC. The encoded protein is CASSLGLAAYNEQFF.

The chain has TRBV11-2 and TRBJ2-7; a possible D gene is TRBD2 (7 bases). The ends were cut back, 2 bases at V and 7 bases at J, with 24 bases in the middle. From germline, CDR1 is SGHAT and CDR2 FQNNGV. The CDR3 spans 17 residues. The CDR3 DNA sequence: TGTGCCAGCAGCTTAAGCCGGGGGCTAGCGGACGTGTTAGAGCAGTACTTC. Protein product: CASSLSRGLADVLEQYF. Filled out from reference TRBV11-2 and TRBJ2-7, the complete variable domain reads EAGVAQSPRYKIIEKRQSVAFWCNPISGHATLYWYQQILGQGPKLLIQFQNNGVVDDSQLPKDRFSAERLKGVDSTLKIQPAKLEDSAVYLCASSLSRGLADVLEQYFGPGTRLTVT.

The rearrangement links TRBV18 to TRBJ2-2; D is perhaps TRBD2 (6 bases). This CDR3 contains 14 residues. Trimming took 8 bases from V and 0 from J, leaving 10 bases between them. Germline CDR1 and CDR2: KGHSH and LQKENI. The DNA for the CDR3 is TGTGCCAGCCTGACTAGACCGAACACCGGGGAGCTGTTTTTT. Its protein is CASLTRPNTGELFF. Variable domain in full (rest from reference TRBV18 and TRBJ2-2): NAGVMQNPRHLVRRRGQEARLRCSPMKGHSHVYWYRQLPEEGLKFMVYLQKENIIDESGMPKERFSAEFPKEGPSILRIQQVVRGDSAAYFCASLTRPNTGELFFGEGSRLTVL.

The chain has TRBV7-9 and TRBJ2-1, with D possibly matching TRBD1 (6 bases). The V end was cut by 5 bases, the J end by 12 bases, with 11 bases between. The CDR3 has 11 amino acids. Germline-derived CDR1 and CDR2 are SEHNR and FQNEAQ (reference sequence). CDR3 sequence: CASSQGSSQFF. The CDR3 region has the DNA TGTGCCAGCAGCCAGGGGTCCTCGCAGTTCTTC.

A single count supports this clone. The chain recombines TRBV6-1 with TRBJ1-1; D not certain. The CDR3 has 14 residues. Germline V gene lookup returns CDR1 MNHNS and CDR2 SASEGT. Trimming left V 2 bases short and J 1 base short, with 8 bases between. The DNA of the CDR3 is TGTGCCAGCAGTGAATTGCTAGAGAACACTGAAGCTTTCTTT. This translates into CASSELLENTEAFF.

The V call is TRBV5-1, the J call TRBJ2-1; D perhaps matches TRBD1 (6 bases). V was shortened by 3 bases and J by 8 bases, with 18 bases between the two germline ends. The CDR3 has 15 residues. CDR1 SGHRS and CDR2 YFSETQ come from the germline V gene. Here the CDR3 DNA reads TGCGCCAGCAGCTCGGGACAAGTGATGATGGATGAGCAGTTCTTC. This codes for CASSSGQVMMDEQFF.

The rearrangement links TRBV2 to TRBJ2-1; possible D gene TRBD1, 5 bases. Germline V gene lookup returns CDR1 SNHLY and CDR2 FYNNEI. CDR3 length equals 11 residues. Trimming left V 5 bases short and J 9 bases short, with 8 bases between. CDR3 amino acids: CASSYRGEQFF. DNA for the CDR3: TGTGCCAGCAGTTATAGGGGTGAGCAGTTCTTC. The full variable domain, with the rest looked up from reference TRBV2 and TRBJ2-1, is EPEVTQTPSHQVTQMGQEVILRCVPISNHLYFYWYRQILGQKVEFLVSFYNNEISEKSEIFDDQFSVERPDGSNFTLKIRSTKLEDSAMYFCASSYRGEQFFGPGTRLTVL.

The chain employs TRBV7-6 and TRBJ2-1; 8 bases are a match to TRBD2. The CDR3 is 15 amino acids. The junction had 3 bases not matched to a gene; V was cut back by 5 bases and J by 0 bases. CDR1 and CDR2 from the germline V gene are SGHVS and FNYEAQ. The CDR3 here is CASSPLAGSYNEQFF. The CDR3 DNA sequence: TGTGCCAGCAGCCCTCTAGCGGGCTCCTACAATGAGCAGTTCTTC.

V gene TRBV9 combines with J gene TRBJ1-2; D unresolved. V was pared by 0 bases and J by 8 bases, with 11 bases between. The CDR3 runs 13 residues. Germline CDR1 SGDLS, CDR2 YYNGEE. CDR3 loop: CASSVGEISGYTF. The CDR3 nucleotides are TGTGCCAGCAGCGTAGGGGAGATCTCGGGCTACACCTTC.

This clone was seen just once. This sequence joins TRBV30 and TRBJ1-2, with a weak D call TRBD1 (6 bases). The germline V gene encodes CDR1 GTSNPN and CDR2 SVGIG (reference sequence). The V and J ends lost 5 bases and 0 bases respectively, with 16 bases between them. The CDR3 spans 15 residues. CDR3 loop: CAWHFRGHPNYGYTF. In DNA, the CDR3 is TGTGCCTGGCACTTCCGGGGACACCCTAACTATGGCTACACCTTC.

V is TRBV14 and J is TRBJ2-1, with D possibly matching TRBD2 (6 bases). Germline assignment: CDR1 SGHDN and CDR2 FVKESK. The CDR3 sequence is 10 residues long. Trimming removed 8 bases at V and 12 bases at J, with 11 bases between. The CDR3 region is CASGIAAQFF. Written as DNA, the CDR3 is TGTGCCAGCGGTATAGCGGCGCAGTTCTTC.

This clone was picked up a small number of times. The rearrangement joins TRBV19 to TRBJ2-1, with D hard to call. The length of the CDR3 is 13 residues. Germline V gene lookup returns CDR1 LNHDA and CDR2 SQIVND (reference sequence). The V gene lost 11 bases and the J gene lost 0 bases, with 11 bases spanning the gap. Here the CDR3 DNA reads TGTGCCGCGGCGGTAAGCTCCTACAATGAGCAGTTCTTC. Translated: CAAAVSSYNEQFF.

On this clone itself: This sample also contains other DNA sequences that code for the same CDR3. The chain joins TRBV5-1 to TRBJ2-7; 9 bases align to TRBD2. The CDR3 is made up of 15 amino acids. J lost 1 base, V lost 0 bases, and 2 bases had no gene match. Germline CDR1 SGHRS, CDR2 YFSETQ. DNA for the CDR3: TGCGCCAGCAGCTTGGGTCTAGCGGGATCCTACGAGCAGTACTTC. Translation gives CASSLGLAGSYEQYF. The variable domain in full, with the rest retrieved from reference TRBV5-1 and TRBJ2-7, is KAGVTQTPRYLIKTRGQQVTLSCSPISGHRSVSWYQQTPGQGLQFLFEYFSETQRNKGNFPGRFSGRQFSNSRSEMNVSTLELGDSALYLCASSLGLAGSYEQYFGPGTRLTVT.

In its sample, this clone was seen a few times. The rearrangement joins TRBV7-9 to TRBJ2-7, with TRBD2 matching over 9 bases. Germline V lookup: CDR1 SEHNR, CDR2 FQNEAQ (reference sequence). Unmatched junction bases numbered 16, after V lost 2 bases and J lost 5 bases. The CDR3 is 18 residues long. The CDR3 here is CASSLPTGLAGNRNEQYF. The CDR3 DNA reads TGTGCCAGCAGCTTACCAACAGGGCTAGCGGGAAATAGGAACGAGCAGTACTTC.

The V gene is TRBV19, the J gene TRBJ1-2, with TRBD1 identical over 10 bases. Germline CDR1 is LNHDA and CDR2 is SQIVND (reference sequence). Trimming removed 4 bases from V and 8 bases from J; junction bases left unmatched: 7. The CDR3 runs 14 residues. The DNA for the CDR3 is TGTGCCAGTAGTACTGGGACAGGGGATGGAGGCTACACCTTC. Its translation: CASSTGTGDGGYTF.

Here the CDR3 reads CASSYDTDYEQYF. CDR3 coding DNA: TGCGCCAGCAGCTATGACACTGACTACGAGCAGTACTTC. The chain has TRBV5-1 and TRBJ2-7; D is unclear. Trimming stripped 3 bases from V and 3 bases from J, with 10 bases between. The CDR3 runs 13 residues. Germline-derived CDR1 and CDR2 are SGHRS and YFSETQ.

The chain has TRBV11-2 and TRBJ1-3, with D possibly being TRBD1 (5 bases). V was clipped by 6 bases and J by 2 bases, with 14 bases between them. CDR1 SGHAT and CDR2 FQNNGV come from the germline V gene. CDR3 length: 15 amino acids. The CDR3: CASSRQSTTGNTIYF. The CDR3 DNA reads as TGTGCCAGCAGTAGACAGTCCACGACTGGAAACACCATATATTTT. Based on the CDR3 plus reference TRBV11-2 and TRBJ1-3, the full variable domain is EAGVAQSPRYKIIEKRQSVAFWCNPISGHATLYWYQQILGQGPKLLIQFQNNGVVDDSQLPKDRFSAERLKGVDSTLKIQPAKLEDSAVYLCASSRQSTTGNTIYFGEGSWLTVV.

As regards this clone: Its ends do not fully match the called genes, so a read error is possible. V is TRBV5-5 and J is TRBJ2-4; D unresolved. The germline gives CDR1 SGHKS, CDR2 YYEKEE (reference sequence). The CDR3 extends over 11 amino acids. CDR3 sequence: CASRLGSIQYF. CDR3 DNA: TGTGCCAGCAGGTTGGGTAGTATTCAGTACTTC.

In its sample, this clone was seen once. V and J are TRBV11-3 and TRBJ1-1; D is uncertain. V was trimmed by 0 bases and J by 1 base, leaving 6 bases between them. There are 14 residues in the CDR3. Per the germline V gene, CDR1 is SGHNT and CDR2 is YENEEA. DNA for the CDR3: TGTGCCAGCAGCTTAGACGCGGGGAACACTGAAGCTTTCTTT. It codes for CASSLDAGNTEAFF. Drawing the rest from reference TRBV11-3 and TRBJ1-1, the complete variable domain is EAGVVQSPRYKIIEKKQPVAFWCNPISGHNTLYWYLQNLGQGPELLIRYENEEAVDDSQLPKDRFSAERLKGVDSTLKIQPAELGDSAVYLCASSLDAGNTEAFFGQGTRLTVV.

This rearrangement joins TRBV28 to TRBJ1-5; 11 bases line up with TRBD1. This CDR3 is built from 15 residues. Germline trimming cut 3 bases from V and 5 bases from J; bases unmatched to any gene: 3. CDR1 and CDR2 (germline): MDHEN, SYDVKM. Here the CDR3 DNA reads TGTGCCAGCAGTTTCGGGACAGGGGGTTATCAGCCCCAGCATTTT. This translates into CASSFGTGGYQPQHF.